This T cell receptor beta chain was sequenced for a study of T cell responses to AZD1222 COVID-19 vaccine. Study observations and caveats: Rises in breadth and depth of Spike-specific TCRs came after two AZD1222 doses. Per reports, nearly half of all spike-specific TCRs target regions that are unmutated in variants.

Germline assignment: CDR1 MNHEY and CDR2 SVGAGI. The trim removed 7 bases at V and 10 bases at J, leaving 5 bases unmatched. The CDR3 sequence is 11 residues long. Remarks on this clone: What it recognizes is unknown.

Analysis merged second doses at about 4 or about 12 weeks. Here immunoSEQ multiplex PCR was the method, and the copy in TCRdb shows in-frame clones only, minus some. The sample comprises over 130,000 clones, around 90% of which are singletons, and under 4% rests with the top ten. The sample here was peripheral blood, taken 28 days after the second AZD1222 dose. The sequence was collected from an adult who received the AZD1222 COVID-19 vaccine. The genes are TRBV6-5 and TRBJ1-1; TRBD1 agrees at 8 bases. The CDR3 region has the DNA TGTGCCAGCATTCAGGGGGCAGCAGCTTTCTTT. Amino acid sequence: CASIQGAAAFF.